The 20 T cell receptor beta chains below come from one sample, sequenced in a study of T cells in Graves' hyperthyroidism and ophthalmopathy. Template material for amplifying TCR beta CDR3 regions consisted of RNA transcripts. Using the HTBI primer set, a first-round RT-PCR was run on the TCR CDR3. TCRdb passed the multiplex PCR reads through MiXCR, listing each CDR3 protein once. This table holds approximately 420,000 distinct CDR3 sequences, about 16% found once. The sequencing sample was made of blood. The receptor set was obtained from a young woman with Graves' hyperthyroidism.

The chain uses TRBV20-1 and TRBJ2-2; tentative D call: TRBD2 (6 bases). The CDR3 is made up of 15 amino acids. Trimming shortened V by 6 bases and J by 3 bases, and 17 bases separated the two germline ends. The V gene's germline CDR1 is DFQATT and CDR2 SNEGSKA (reference sequence). The CDR3 DNA is TGCAGTGCCACCCAGGGAGCGGGCCACACCGGGGAGCTGTTTTTT. This translates into CSATQGAGHTGELFF.

This clonotype came up a few times. This chain connects TRBV6-1 to TRBJ1-2; D is ambiguous. The CDR3 is made up of 12 amino acids. Germline CDR1 reads MNHNS; CDR2 reads SASEGT. V was shortened by 4 bases and J by 2 bases, with 5 bases between the two germline ends. CDR3 DNA sequence: TGTGCCAGCAGTGTTCGGAACTATGGCTACACCTTC. It codes for CASSVRNYGYTF.

Ten or more counts support this clonotype. CDR3 sequence reads: CASSRQGENGYTF. The CDR3 DNA follows: TGTGCCAGCAGCCGACAGGGTGAGAATGGCTACACCTTC. The chain combines TRBV27 with TRBJ1-2; 7 nucleotides agree with TRBD1. The CDR3 runs to 13 residues. The V gene end was trimmed by 6 bases and the J gene end by 6 bases; junction bases not matched to a gene: 7. Germline CDR1 is MNHEY and CDR2 is SMNVEV (reference sequence).

This clonotype was found many times. The V and J genes are TRBV28 and TRBJ1-1; 7 nucleotides agree with TRBD1. V was pared by 5 bases and J by 6 bases, with 12 bases of the junction left unmatched. CDR3 length: 15 residues. From germline, CDR1 is MDHEN and CDR2 SYDVKM. The CDR3 spells CASSARQGLGAEAFF. The CDR3 DNA follows: TGTGCCAGCAGTGCACGACAGGGACTTGGCGCTGAAGCTTTCTTT.

The sample holds many counts of this clonotype. This chain uses TRBV30 with TRBJ1-5, with D perhaps matching TRBD1 (6 bases). CDR3 size: 13 residues. Germline values: CDR1 GTSNPN, CDR2 SVGIG (reference sequence). Trimming left V 4 bases short and J 2 bases short, with 9 bases between. CDR3 region: CAWTGAGNQPQHF. In DNA, the CDR3 is TGTGCCTGGACAGGGGCGGGCAATCAGCCCCAGCATTTT. Full variable domain (rest looked up from reference TRBV30 and TRBJ1-5): SQTIHQWPATLVQPVGSPLSLECTVEGTSNPNLYWYRQAAGRGLQLLFYSVGIGQISSEVPQNLSASRPQDRQFILSSKKLLLSDSGFYLCAWTGAGNQPQHFGDGTRLSIL.

Notes on this clonotype: This may be a read error: a much more frequent sequence differs by one nucleotide. This chain joins TRBV12-3 or TRBV12-4 and TRBJ1-3, with a weak D call TRBD1 (5 bases). V gave up 6 bases and J gave up 5 bases, with 14 bases separating them. The CDR3 sequence is 14 residues long. This CDR3 is CASSTGAGRNTIYF. The CDR3 nucleotides are TGTGCCAGCAGCACCGGGGCAGGGCGAAACACCATATATTTT.

This clonotype showed up just a few times. V and J are TRBV6-4 and TRBJ2-2, with 7 bases identical to TRBD1. The V gene's germline CDR1 is MRHNA and CDR2 SNTAGT. Unmatched junction bases numbered 4, after V lost 6 bases and J lost 0 bases. The CDR3 covers 15 residues. The CDR3 sequence: CASRQGIANTGELFF. The CDR3 DNA sequence: TGTGCCAGCAGACAGGGGATAGCGAACACCGGGGAGCTGTTTTTT.

The table lists this clonotype with many counts. This chain connects TRBV30 to TRBJ2-2; D is possibly TRBD2 (6 bases). The length of the CDR3 is 17 residues. Germline CDR1 is GTSNPN and CDR2 is SVGIG (reference sequence). Trimming stripped 0 bases from V and 1 base from J, with 15 bases between. CDR3 region: CAWSVWVGGMNTGELFF. The CDR3 DNA follows: TGTGCCTGGAGTGTTTGGGTCGGCGGGATGAACACCGGGGAGCTGTTTTTT.

Many counts were recorded for this clonotype. CDR3 bases: TGCGCCAGCAGCTTGGCCGCGGGGTTTGACGGGGAGCTGTTTTTT. As protein: CASSLAAGFDGELFF. The chain links TRBV5-1 to TRBJ2-2; D may be TRBD2 (6 bases). In germline, CDR1 is SGHRS, CDR2 YFSETQ. The CDR3 length is 15 residues. V lost 0 bases and J 7 bases, leaving 13 bases between the germline ends.

This sequence joins TRBV11-2 and TRBJ1-2; unclear D gene. The germline gives CDR1 SGHAT, CDR2 FQNNGV. The V and J ends lost 1 base and 4 bases respectively, with 4 bases between them. The length of the CDR3 is 12 residues. In DNA, the CDR3 is TGTGCCAGCAGCTTAGCCCCCTATGGCTACACCTTC. It translates to CASSLAPYGYTF.

This clonotype was picked up many times. V usage is TRBV11-2 and J usage is TRBJ2-2; 7 bases align to TRBD2. Germline CDR1 is SGHAT and CDR2 is FQNNGV. V lost 7 bases, J lost 1 base, and 9 bases stayed unmatched. The CDR3 totals 16 residues. DNA of the CDR3: TGTGCCAGCAAAATCGGCGGGAGTGGGAACACCGGGGAGCTGTTTTTT. This codes for CASKIGGSGNTGELFF.

This clonotype occurred many times. The chain combines TRBV27 with TRBJ2-7; 7 positions match TRBD1. Unmatched junction bases numbered 5, after V lost 3 bases and J lost 3 bases. CDR3 length equals 14 residues. Germline loops: CDR1 MNHEY, CDR2 SMNVEV (reference sequence). In DNA, the CDR3 is TGTGCCAGCAGTTTCTACGGGACAGACTACGAGCAGTACTTC. Amino acids: CASSFYGTDYEQYF.

This sequence joins TRBV27 and TRBJ1-1, with 10 bases fitting TRBD1. The CDR3 runs to 13 residues. V dropped 6 bases and J dropped 4; count of bases not matched to a gene: 2. Per the germline V gene, CDR1 is MNHEY and CDR2 is SMNVEV (reference sequence). DNA of the CDR3: TGTGCCAGCAGAGGGACAGGGGTCACTGAAGCTTTCTTT. It specifies CASRGTGVTEAFF.

This clonotype was detected many times. The chain is built from TRBV27 and TRBJ2-1; D may correspond to TRBD1 or TRBD2 (5 bases each). CDR1 is MNHEY, CDR2 SMNVEV, per germline (reference sequence). The V and J ends lost 8 bases and 0 bases respectively, with 8 bases between them. The CDR3 contains 13 residues. CDR3 in DNA: TGTGCCAGCGGGACGAGCTCCTACAATGAGCAGTTCTTC. Protein product: CASGTSSYNEQFF.

This clonotype was counted at least ten times. The chain couples TRBV12-3 or TRBV12-4 to TRBJ2-5; D not certain. Trimming removed 4 bases at V and 1 base at J, with 19 bases between. This CDR3 comprises 17 residues. Here the CDR3 reads CASSWKGQSRTQETQYF. Written as DNA, the CDR3 is TGTGCCAGCAGTTGGAAAGGGCAGAGCAGGACCCAAGAGACCCAGTACTTC.

This clonotype was picked up many times. The chain has TRBV5-1 and TRBJ2-5; TRBD2 matches 10 bases. Per germline, CDR1 SGHRS and CDR2 YFSETQ. The CDR3 length is 15 residues. The ends lost 4 bases at V and 0 bases at J; junction bases unmatched: 3. CDR3 sequence (DNA): TGCGCCAGCAGCCTTAGCGGGAGGAACCAAGAGACCCAGTACTTC. Its protein product is CASSLSGRNQETQYF.

This clonotype was detected only a few times. This sequence joins TRBV9 and TRBJ2-5, with D perhaps matching TRBD2 (6 bases). Germline V gene data show CDR1 as SGDLS and CDR2 as YYNGEE. V was shortened by 3 bases and J by 5 bases, with 11 bases between the two germline ends. This CDR3 comprises 13 residues. The CDR3 sequence is CASSDGTWETQYF. CDR3 sequence (DNA): TGTGCCAGCAGCGACGGGACTTGGGAGACCCAGTACTTC. The entire variable domain, with the rest obtained from reference TRBV9 and TRBJ2-5, is as follows: DSGVTQTPKHLITATGQRVTLRCSPRSGDLSVYWYQQSLDQGLQFLIQYYNGEERAKGNILERFSAQQFPDLHSELNLSSLELGDSALYFCASSDGTWETQYFGPGTRLLVL.

The chain links TRBV19 to TRBJ1-2; D unclear. Germline assignment: CDR1 LNHDA and CDR2 SQIVND (reference sequence). This CDR3 is built from 12 residues. The V gene lost 3 bases and the J gene lost 3 bases, with 5 bases spanning the gap. DNA of the CDR3: TGTGCCAGTAGTATCCGGGACTATGGCTACACCTTC. Amino acid sequence: CASSIRDYGYTF.

This clonotype was recorded many times. J is TRBJ2-1 and V is TRBV24-1, with 9 nucleotides matching TRBD2. CDR1 and CDR2 from the germline V gene are KGHDR and SFDVKD. The CDR3 spans 18 residues. Trimming cost V 1 base and J 6 bases; bases outside gene matches: 12. CDR3 in DNA: TGTGCCACCAGTGATTTTAAGGTAGGCGGGAGGGCGACCAATGAGCAGTTCTTC. Translation: CATSDFKVGGRATNEQFF.

J is TRBJ1-2 and V is TRBV2; 9 bases are a match to TRBD1. CDR3 length: 16 amino acids. The J segment lost 2 bases and the V segment lost 5 bases, leaving 9 bases of the junction unmatched. In germline, CDR1 is SNHLY, CDR2 FYNNEI. The CDR3 reads CASSYLGQGNNYGYTF. The CDR3 nucleotides are TGTGCCAGCAGTTATCTCGGACAGGGGAACAACTATGGCTACACCTTC.